This is a list of T cell receptor beta chains from one sample in a study of T cells in Graves' hyperthyroidism and ophthalmopathy. TCRdb reanalysed the multiplex PCR reads using MiXCR and keeps one entry per CDR3 protein. The sample lists approximately 300,000 distinct CDR3 sequences; 16% were seen once. The material sequenced was blood. All receptors derive from a man in his thirties or forties with Graves' hyperthyroidism. CDR3s include the opening cysteine and the closing phenylalanine or tryptophan. Each record gives: V gene, J gene, clone size, D gene, CDR3 DNA, CDR3 protein. D genes are given only for firm matches. Not every row has a clone size; where given, it reads once, few, many or a size class.

TRBV30	TRBJ2-7	NA	NA	TGTGCCTGGAGTGGTTATGAGCTGGCAGGATCATGGGGCGAGCAGTACTTC	CAWSGYELAGSWGEQYF
TRBV3-1	TRBJ2-1	many	NA	TGTGCCAGCAGCCAAAGGGCCCTCTACAATGAGCAGTTCTTC	CASSQRALYNEQFF
TRBV19	TRBJ1-2	NA	TRBD1	TGTGCCAGTAGTCCGCGGGACAGGAGACCGAATGGCTACACCTTC	CASSPRDRRPNGYTF
TRBV15	TRBJ2-3	NA	TRBD2	TGTGCCACCAGCAGAGTGGTAGCGGGAGGCACAGATACGCAGTATTTT	CATSRVVAGGTDTQYF
TRBV7-8	TRBJ2-2	many	NA	TGTGCCAGCAGCAAGCCCCAAGGGGACACCGGGGAGCTGTTTTTT	CASSKPQGDTGELFF
TRBV24-1	TRBJ2-5	many	TRBD1	TGTGCCACCAGGAAGACAGGGGAAGAGACCCAGTACTTC	CATRKTGEETQYF
TRBV28	TRBJ2-7	NA	TRBD1	TGTGCCAGCAGTTTATCCCCCGGGACAGGGCTCTACGAGCAGTACTTC	CASSLSPGTGLYEQYF
TRBV11-2	TRBJ2-3	many	NA	TGTGCCAGCAGCTTGGGGGCAGGGCCTACAGATACGCAGTATTTT	CASSLGAGPTDTQYF
TRBV6-2/TRBV6-3	TRBJ1-4	few	NA	TGTGCCAGCAGATTAGGGGGATGGAGGGAAAAACTGTTTTTT	CASRLGGWREKLFF
TRBV20-1	TRBJ2-7	many	NA	TGCAGTGCTTCCGACCCCTCCCTCTCCTACGAGCAGTACTTC	CSASDPSLSYEQYF
TRBV27	TRBJ2-7	many	TRBD1	TGTGCCAGCAGTTGGACAGGGGGGTCTAGCGAGCAGTACTTC	CASSWTGGSSEQYF
TRBV7-9	TRBJ2-3	many	TRBD2	TGTGCCAGCAGCGTCCTAGCGGGAGGGCGAGGAGATACGCAGTATTTT	CASSVLAGGRGDTQYF
TRBV3-1	TRBJ2-7	many	NA	TGTGCCAGCAGCCAAGACAGGGACGAGCAGTACTTC	CASSQDRDEQYF
TRBV5-1	TRBJ2-5	NA	NA	TGCGTCAGCAGCTTGGTCCCCGGCCTTGGGACCCAGTACTTC	CVSSLVPGLGTQYF
TRBV30	TRBJ2-1	many	NA	TGTGCCGGAGTGGGGGAGAGGAATGAGCAGTTCTTC	CAGVGERNEQFF
TRBV30	TRBJ1-2	NA	NA	TGTGCCTGGAGCGGGGCGTATGGCTACACCTTC	CAWSGAYGYTF
TRBV12-3/TRBV12-4	TRBJ2-3	many	NA	TGTGCCAGCGGAGGGGGACTCCTTAGCACAGATACGCAGTATTTT	CASGGGLLSTDTQYF
TRBV4-1	TRBJ2-1	NA	NA	TGTGCCAGCAGCCCGGGACCCCCGTCCTACAATGAGCAGTTCTTC	CASSPGPPSYNEQFF
TRBV5-1	TRBJ2-3	NA	TRBD2	TGCGCCAGCAGCTTGTTATCTAGCGGGACCACAGATACGCAGTATTTT	CASSLLSSGTTDTQYF
TRBV12-3/TRBV12-4	TRBJ2-5	many	NA	TGTGCCAGCAGTTTTTGGGGCCAGACCCAGTACTTC	CASSFWGQTQYF
TRBV2	TRBJ2-4	many	NA	TGTGCCAGCAGTGAATACCCCGCGGGCATTCAGTACTTC	CASSEYPAGIQYF
TRBV6-6	TRBJ1-2	NA	NA	TGTGCCAGCAGTTACTCGATGCGTCAGGGAATTATAGGCGGCTACACCTTC	CASSYSMRQGIIGGYTF
TRBV7-8	TRBJ2-7	many	NA	TGTGCCAGCAGCTTAGAGGGACGGAGCTCCTACGAGCAGTACTTC	CASSLEGRSSYEQYF
TRBV3-1	TRBJ1-3	NA	NA	TGTGCCAGCAGCCAGGGGACCCGCTCTGGAAACACCATATATTTT	CASSQGTRSGNTIYF
TRBV27	TRBJ1-2	few	NA	TGTGCCAGCAGTTCCCCGACGGGCTATGGCTACACCTTC	CASSSPTGYGYTF
TRBV20-1	TRBJ2-2	many	TRBD2	TGCAGTGCTAGAGATATCCAGCGGGAGACGGGGGAGCTGTTTTTT	CSARDIQRETGELFF
TRBV12-3/TRBV12-4	TRBJ1-4	many	NA	TGTGCCAGCTCTACTAGCGGGGACTCTAATGAAAAACTGTTTTTT	CASSTSGDSNEKLFF
TRBV20-1	TRBJ2-1	many	NA	TGCAGTGCTAGTCCCTATGAGTTGGAGAGAGTTGAGCAGTTCTTC	CSASPYELERVEQFF
TRBV11-2	TRBJ1-1	many	TRBD1	TGTGCCAGCAGCATCAGGGGGGGGCTCACTGAAGCTTTCTTT	CASSIRGGLTEAFF
TRBV4-1	TRBJ2-7	NA	NA	TGCGCCAGCAGCCACCCACTCCAGTCCTACGAGCAGTACTTC	CASSHPLQSYEQYF
TRBV29-1	TRBJ1-2	few	TRBD1	TGCAGCGGACAGGGGCCGGGCTACACCTTC	CSGQGPGYTF
TRBV19	TRBJ2-3	few	TRBD1	TGTGCCAGTATACCCCCGACAGGGCCGATAAAAGAGAGCACAGATACGCAGTATTTT	CASIPPTGPIKESTDTQYF
TRBV28	TRBJ2-2	many	NA	TGTGCCAGCAGCCCCTCGTCGGCGGGGAACACCGGGGAGCTGTTTTTT	CASSPSSAGNTGELFF
TRBV9	TRBJ1-5	few	TRBD1	TGTGCCAGCAGCGTAGTGGGGACAGGAGCTCAGCCCCAGCATTTT	CASSVVGTGAQPQHF
TRBV20-1	TRBJ2-7	many	TRBD2	TGCAGTGCTAGTGTTACCGGGACTAGGGCCTACGAGCAGTACTTC	CSASVTGTRAYEQYF
TRBV7-8	TRBJ1-4	many	NA	TGTGCCAGCAGCTACCACAGGCTTCTTAATGAAAAACTGTTTTTT	CASSYHRLLNEKLFF
TRBV3-1	TRBJ2-7	many	TRBD2	TGTGCCAGCAGCGACCTCGGCGGGGGGTCTTCAAACGAGCAGTACTTC	CASSDLGGGSSNEQYF
TRBV28	TRBJ2-7	many	NA	TGTGCCTCATACCCTCCCCCAGGTACGGGTGCGTACGAGCAGTACTTC	CASYPPPGTGAYEQYF
TRBV7-2	TRBJ2-7	few	NA	TGTGCCAGCAGCAAAACCGGGACGGCCTACGAGCAGTACTTC	CASSKTGTAYEQYF
TRBV20-1	TRBJ2-1	many	TRBD1	TGCAGTGCTTGGGGGGACAGGGTGAAAAATGAGCAGTTCTTC	CSAWGDRVKNEQFF
TRBV12-3/TRBV12-4	TRBJ1-4	few	NA	TGTGCCAGCAGTTTACGTCGTGATGAAAAACTGTTTTTT	CASSLRRDEKLFF
TRBV12-3/TRBV12-4	TRBJ2-3	once	TRBD2	TGTGCCAGCAGTTTTTGGGGGACTAAAGATACGCAGTATTTT	CASSFWGTKDTQYF
TRBV6-1	TRBJ2-1	NA	TRBD2	TGTGCCAGCAGTGGGGGACTAGTCGGCTCCTACAATGAGCAGTTCTTC	CASSGGLVGSYNEQFF
TRBV4-1	TRBJ1-1	few	NA	TGCGCCAGCAGCCAAGATCAGAGAGGGGACACTGAAGCTTTCTTT	CASSQDQRGDTEAFF
TRBV13	TRBJ1-4	NA	NA	TGTGCCAGCCGTTTTAGGGATGAAAAACTGTTTTTT	CASRFRDEKLFF
TRBV19	TRBJ2-1	few	NA	TGTGCCAGCAAAGGACTGTACAAATACAATGAGCAGTTCTTC	CASKGLYKYNEQFF